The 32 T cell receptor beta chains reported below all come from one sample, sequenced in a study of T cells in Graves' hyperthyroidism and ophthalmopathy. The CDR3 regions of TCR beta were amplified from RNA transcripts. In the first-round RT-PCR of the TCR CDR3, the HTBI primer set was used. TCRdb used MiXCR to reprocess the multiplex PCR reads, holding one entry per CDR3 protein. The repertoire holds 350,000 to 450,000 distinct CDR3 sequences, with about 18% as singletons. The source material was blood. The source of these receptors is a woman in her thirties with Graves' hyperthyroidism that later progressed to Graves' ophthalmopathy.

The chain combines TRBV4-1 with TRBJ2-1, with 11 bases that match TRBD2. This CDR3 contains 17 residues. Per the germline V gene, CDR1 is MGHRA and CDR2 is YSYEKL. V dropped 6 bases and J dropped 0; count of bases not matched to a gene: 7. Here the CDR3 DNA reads TGCGCCAGCAGTAGGCTAGCGGGAGGCATCTCCTACAATGAGCAGTTCTTC. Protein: CASSRLAGGISYNEQFF.

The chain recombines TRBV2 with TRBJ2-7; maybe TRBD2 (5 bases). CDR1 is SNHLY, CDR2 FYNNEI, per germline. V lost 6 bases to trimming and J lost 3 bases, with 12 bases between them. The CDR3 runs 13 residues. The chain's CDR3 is CASRFGRDYEQYV. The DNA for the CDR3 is TGTGCCAGCAGGTTTGGACGGGACTACGAGCAGTACGTC.

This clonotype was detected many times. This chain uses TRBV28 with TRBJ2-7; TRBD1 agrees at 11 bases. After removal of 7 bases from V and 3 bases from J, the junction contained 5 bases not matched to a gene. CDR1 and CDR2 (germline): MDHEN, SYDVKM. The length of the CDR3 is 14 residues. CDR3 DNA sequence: TGTGCCAGCACCTCCGGGACAGGGGGCTACGAGCAGTACTTC. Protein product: CASTSGTGGYEQYF.

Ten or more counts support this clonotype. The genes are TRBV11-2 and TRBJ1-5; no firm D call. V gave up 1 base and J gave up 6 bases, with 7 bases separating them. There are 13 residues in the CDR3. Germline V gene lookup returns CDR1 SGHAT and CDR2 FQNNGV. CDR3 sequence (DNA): TGTGCCAGCAGCTTAGGAGGCGGTCAGCCCCAGCATTTT. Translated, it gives CASSLGGGQPQHF.

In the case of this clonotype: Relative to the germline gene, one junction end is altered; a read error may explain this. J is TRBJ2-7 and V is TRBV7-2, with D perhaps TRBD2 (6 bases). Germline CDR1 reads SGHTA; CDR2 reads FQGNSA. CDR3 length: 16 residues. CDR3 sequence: CASSGGWGGELYELYF. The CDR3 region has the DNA TGTGCCAGCAGCGGAGGGTGGGGCGGGGAACTCTACGAGCTGTACTTC. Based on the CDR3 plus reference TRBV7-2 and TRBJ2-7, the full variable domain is GAGVSQSPSNKVTEKGKDVELRCDPISGHTALYWYRQSLGQGLEFLIYFQGNSAPDKSGLPSDRFSAERTGGSVSTLTIQRTQQEDSAVYLCASSGGWGGELYELYFGPGTRLTVT.

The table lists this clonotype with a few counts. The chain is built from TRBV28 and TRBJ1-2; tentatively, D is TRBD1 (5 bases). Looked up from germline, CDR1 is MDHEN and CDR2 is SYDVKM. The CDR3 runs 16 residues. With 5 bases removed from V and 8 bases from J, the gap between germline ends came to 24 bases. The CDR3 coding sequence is TGTGCCAGCAGTCCATCGGGGGGGACTCACTTTTACGGCTACACCTTC. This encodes CASSPSGGTHFYGYTF.

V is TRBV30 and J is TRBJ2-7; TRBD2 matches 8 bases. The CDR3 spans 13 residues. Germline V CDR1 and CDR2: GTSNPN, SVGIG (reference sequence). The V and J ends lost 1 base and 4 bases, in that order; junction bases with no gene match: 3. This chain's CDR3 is CAWSDGRVYEQYF. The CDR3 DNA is TGTGCCTGGAGTGACGGGAGGGTTTACGAGCAGTACTTC.

As DNA, the CDR3 is TGTGCCAGCAGGCCCGACAGGTTCCACGAGCAGTACTTC. Protein: CASRPDRFHEQYF. The chain couples TRBV2 to TRBJ2-7, with TRBD1 as a possible D gene (6 bases). V was trimmed by 6 bases and J by 5 bases, leaving 14 bases between them. The CDR3 is 13 residues long. The V gene's germline CDR1 is SNHLY and CDR2 FYNNEI. Drawing the rest from reference TRBV2 and TRBJ2-7, the complete variable domain is EPEVTQTPSHQVTQMGQEVILRCVPISNHLYFYWYRQILGQKVEFLVSFYNNEISEKSEIFDDQFSVERPDGSNFTLKIRSTKLEDSAMYFCASRPDRFHEQYFGPGTRLTVT.

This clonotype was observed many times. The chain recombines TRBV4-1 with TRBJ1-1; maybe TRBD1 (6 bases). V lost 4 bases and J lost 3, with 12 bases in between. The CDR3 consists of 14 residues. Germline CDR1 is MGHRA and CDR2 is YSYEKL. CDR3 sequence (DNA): TGCGCCAGCAGCCTCTTAGGGACACACACTGAAGCTTTCTTT. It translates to CASSLLGTHTEAFF.

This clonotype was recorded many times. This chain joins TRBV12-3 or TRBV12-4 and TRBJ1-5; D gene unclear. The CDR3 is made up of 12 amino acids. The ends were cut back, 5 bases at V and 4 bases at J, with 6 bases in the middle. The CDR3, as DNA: TGTGCCAGCAGTGACGAAAATCAGCCCCAGCATTTT. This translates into CASSDENQPQHF.

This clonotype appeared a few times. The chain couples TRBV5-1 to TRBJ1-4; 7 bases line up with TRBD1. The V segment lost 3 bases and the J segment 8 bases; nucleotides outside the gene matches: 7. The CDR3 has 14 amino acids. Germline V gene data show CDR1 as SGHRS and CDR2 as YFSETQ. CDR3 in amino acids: CASSSTGEREKLFF. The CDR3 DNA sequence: TGCGCCAGCAGCTCCACAGGGGAGAGAGAAAAACTGTTTTTT. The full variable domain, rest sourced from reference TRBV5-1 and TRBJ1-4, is KAGVTQTPRYLIKTRGQQVTLSCSPISGHRSVSWYQQTPGQGLQFLFEYFSETQRNKGNFPGRFSGRQFSNSRSEMNVSTLELGDSALYLCASSSTGEREKLFFGSGTQLSVL.

The CDR3 is CASSLGQGLGSPLHF. As DNA, the CDR3 is TGTGCCAGCAGCTTGGGACAGGGCCTAGGTTCACCCCTCCACTTT. The chain joins TRBV5-4 to TRBJ1-6, with 7 bases lining up with TRBD1. The CDR3 covers 15 residues. V lost 0 bases and J lost 9; bases outside the gene matches: 6. Per germline, CDR1 SGHNT and CDR2 YYREEE (reference sequence).

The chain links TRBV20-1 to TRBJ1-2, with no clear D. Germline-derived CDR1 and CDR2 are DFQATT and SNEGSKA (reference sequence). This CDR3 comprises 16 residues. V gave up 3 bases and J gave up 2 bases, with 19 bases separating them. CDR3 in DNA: TGCAGTGCTAGTAAGTCCGTACAAGCTAAGAACTATGGCTACACCTTC. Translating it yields CSASKSVQAKNYGYTF.

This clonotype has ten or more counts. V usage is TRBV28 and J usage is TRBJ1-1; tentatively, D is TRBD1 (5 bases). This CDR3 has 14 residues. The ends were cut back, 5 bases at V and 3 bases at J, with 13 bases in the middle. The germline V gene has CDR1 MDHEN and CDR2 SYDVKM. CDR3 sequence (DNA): TGTGCCAGCAGTCCAATAGACAGATACACTGAAGCTTTCTTT. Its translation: CASSPIDRYTEAFF.

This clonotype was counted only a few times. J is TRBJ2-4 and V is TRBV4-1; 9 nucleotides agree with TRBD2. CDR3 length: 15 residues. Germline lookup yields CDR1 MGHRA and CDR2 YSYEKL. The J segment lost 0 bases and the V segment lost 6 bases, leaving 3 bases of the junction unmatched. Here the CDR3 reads CASSRLAVAKNIQYF. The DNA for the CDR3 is TGCGCCAGCAGTCGACTAGCGGTAGCCAAAAACATTCAGTACTTC.

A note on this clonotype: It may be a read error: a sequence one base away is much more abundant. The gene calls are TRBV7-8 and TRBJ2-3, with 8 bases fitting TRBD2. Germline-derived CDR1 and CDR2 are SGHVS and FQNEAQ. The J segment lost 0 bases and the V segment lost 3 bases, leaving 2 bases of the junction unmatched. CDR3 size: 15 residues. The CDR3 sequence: CASSLTSASTDTQYF. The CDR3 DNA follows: TGTGCCAGCAGCTTGACTAGCGCTAGCACAGATACGCAGTATTTT. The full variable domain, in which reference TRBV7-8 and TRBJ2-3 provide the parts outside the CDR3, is GAGVSQSPRYKVAKRGQDVALRCDPISGHVSLFWYQQALGQGPEFLTYFQNEAQLDKSGLPSDRFFAERPEGSVSTLKIQRTQQEDSAVYLCASSLTSASTDTQYFGPGTRLTVL.

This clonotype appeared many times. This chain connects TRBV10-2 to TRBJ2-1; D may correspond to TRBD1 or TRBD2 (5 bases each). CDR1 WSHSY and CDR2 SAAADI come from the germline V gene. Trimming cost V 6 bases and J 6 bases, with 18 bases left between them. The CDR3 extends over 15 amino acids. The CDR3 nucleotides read TGCGCCAGCAGGAGGGACCCAAATCTTCGCAATGAGCAGTTCTTC. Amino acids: CASRRDPNLRNEQFF.

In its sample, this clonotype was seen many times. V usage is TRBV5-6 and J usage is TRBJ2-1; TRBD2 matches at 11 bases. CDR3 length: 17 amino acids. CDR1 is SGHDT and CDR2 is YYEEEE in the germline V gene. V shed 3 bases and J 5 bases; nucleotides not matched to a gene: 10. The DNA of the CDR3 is TGTGCCAGCAGCTGGGGACTAGCGGTGCCTCGGGACAATGAGCAGTTCTTC. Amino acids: CASSWGLAVPRDNEQFF.

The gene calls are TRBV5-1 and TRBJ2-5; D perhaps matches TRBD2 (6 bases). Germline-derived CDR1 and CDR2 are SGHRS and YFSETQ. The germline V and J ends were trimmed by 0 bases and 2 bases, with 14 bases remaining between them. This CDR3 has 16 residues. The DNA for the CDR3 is TGCGCCAGCAGCTTGGCGTTTGGAGGAGGGCAAGAGACCCAGTACTTC. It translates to CASSLAFGGGQETQYF.

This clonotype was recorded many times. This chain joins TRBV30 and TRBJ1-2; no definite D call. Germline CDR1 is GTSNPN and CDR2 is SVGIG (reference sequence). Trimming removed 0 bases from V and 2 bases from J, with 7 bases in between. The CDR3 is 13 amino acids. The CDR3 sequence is CAWSVQLNYGYTF. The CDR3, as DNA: TGTGCCTGGAGTGTACAGTTGAACTATGGCTACACCTTC.

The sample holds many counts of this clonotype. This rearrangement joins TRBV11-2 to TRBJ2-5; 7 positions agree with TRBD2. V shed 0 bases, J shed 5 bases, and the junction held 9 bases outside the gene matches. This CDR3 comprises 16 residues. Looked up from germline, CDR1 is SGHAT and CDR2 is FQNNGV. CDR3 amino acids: CASSLDVGGGAETQYF. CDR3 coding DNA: TGTGCCAGCAGCTTAGATGTTGGCGGGGGAGCGGAGACCCAGTACTTC.

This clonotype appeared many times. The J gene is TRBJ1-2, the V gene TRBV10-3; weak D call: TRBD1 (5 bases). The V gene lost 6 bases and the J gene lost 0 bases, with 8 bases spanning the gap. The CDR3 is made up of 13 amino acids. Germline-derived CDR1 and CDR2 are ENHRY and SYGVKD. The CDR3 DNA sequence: TGTGCCATCAGGGAGACAGCTAACTATGGCTACACCTTC. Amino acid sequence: CAIRETANYGYTF.

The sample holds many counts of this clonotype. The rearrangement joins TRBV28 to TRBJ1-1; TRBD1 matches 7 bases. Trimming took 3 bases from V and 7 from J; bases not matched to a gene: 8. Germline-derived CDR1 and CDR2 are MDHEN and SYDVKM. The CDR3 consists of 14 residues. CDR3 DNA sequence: TGTGCCAGCAGTTTTGACAGGGTTAAAGGTGAAGCTTTCTTT. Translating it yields CASSFDRVKGEAFF.

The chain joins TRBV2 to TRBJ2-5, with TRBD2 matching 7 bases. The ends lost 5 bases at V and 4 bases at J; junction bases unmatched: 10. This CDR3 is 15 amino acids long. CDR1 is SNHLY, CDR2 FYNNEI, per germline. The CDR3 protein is CASSPTSGGRETQYF. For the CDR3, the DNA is TGTGCCAGCAGTCCCACCTCTGGCGGGAGAGAGACCCAGTACTTC. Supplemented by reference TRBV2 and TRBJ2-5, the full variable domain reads EPEVTQTPSHQVTQMGQEVILRCVPISNHLYFYWYRQILGQKVEFLVSFYNNEISEKSEIFDDQFSVERPDGSNFTLKIRSTKLEDSAMYFCASSPTSGGRETQYFGPGTRLLVL.

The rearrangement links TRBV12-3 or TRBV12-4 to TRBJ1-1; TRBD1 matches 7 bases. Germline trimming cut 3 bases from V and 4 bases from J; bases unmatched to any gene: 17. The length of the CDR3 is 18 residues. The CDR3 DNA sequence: TGTGCCAGCAGTTTCCGGGGCTTGGGTAGGGGGCGCGGCACTGAAGCTTTCTTT. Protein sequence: CASSFRGLGRGRGTEAFF.

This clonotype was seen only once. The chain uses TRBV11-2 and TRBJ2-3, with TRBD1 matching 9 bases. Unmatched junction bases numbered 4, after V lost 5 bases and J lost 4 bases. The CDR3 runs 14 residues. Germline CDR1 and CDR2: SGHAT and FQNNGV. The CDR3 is CASSVDRGSDTQYF. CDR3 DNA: TGTGCCAGCAGCGTGGACAGGGGATCAGATACGCAGTATTTT. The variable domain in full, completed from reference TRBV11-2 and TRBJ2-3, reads EAGVAQSPRYKIIEKRQSVAFWCNPISGHATLYWYQQILGQGPKLLIQFQNNGVVDDSQLPKDRFSAERLKGVDSTLKIQPAKLEDSAVYLCASSVDRGSDTQYFGPGTRLTVL.

DNA of the CDR3: TGCGCCAGCAGCCTTAGACCGGGGGCCAACGTCCTGACTTTC. It specifies CASSLRPGANVLTF. V usage is TRBV4-3 and J usage is TRBJ2-6, with D unresolved. Per germline, CDR1 LGHNA and CDR2 YSLEER. Trimming cost V 4 bases and J 4 bases, with 8 bases left between them. The CDR3 sequence is 14 residues long.

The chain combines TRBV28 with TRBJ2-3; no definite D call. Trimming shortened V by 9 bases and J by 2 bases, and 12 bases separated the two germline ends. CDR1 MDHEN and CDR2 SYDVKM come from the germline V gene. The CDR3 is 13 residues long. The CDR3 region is CASTRRFTDTQYF. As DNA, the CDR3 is TGTGCCAGTACCAGGCGTTTCACAGATACGCAGTATTTT.

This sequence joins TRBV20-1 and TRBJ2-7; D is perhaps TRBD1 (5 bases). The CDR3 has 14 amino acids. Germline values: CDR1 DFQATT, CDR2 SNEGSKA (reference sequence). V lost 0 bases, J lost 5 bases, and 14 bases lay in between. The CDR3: CSARDRGQGNEQYF. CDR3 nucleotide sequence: TGCAGTGCTAGAGATCGAGGTCAGGGAAACGAGCAGTACTTC.

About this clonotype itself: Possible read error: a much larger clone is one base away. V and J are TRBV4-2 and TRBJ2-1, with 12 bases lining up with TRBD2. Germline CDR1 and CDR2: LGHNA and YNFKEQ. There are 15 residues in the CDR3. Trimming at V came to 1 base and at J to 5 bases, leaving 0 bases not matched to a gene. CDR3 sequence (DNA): TGTGCCAGCAGCCAAGGGACTAGCGGGGACAATGAGCAGTTCTTC. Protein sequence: CASSQGTSGDNEQFF.

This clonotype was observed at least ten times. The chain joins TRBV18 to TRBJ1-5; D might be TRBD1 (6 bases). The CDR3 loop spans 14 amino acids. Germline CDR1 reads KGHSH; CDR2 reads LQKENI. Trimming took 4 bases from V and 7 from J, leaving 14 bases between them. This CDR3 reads CASSQQGAGQPQHF. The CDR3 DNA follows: TGTGCCAGCTCACAACAGGGAGCGGGGCAGCCCCAGCATTTT.

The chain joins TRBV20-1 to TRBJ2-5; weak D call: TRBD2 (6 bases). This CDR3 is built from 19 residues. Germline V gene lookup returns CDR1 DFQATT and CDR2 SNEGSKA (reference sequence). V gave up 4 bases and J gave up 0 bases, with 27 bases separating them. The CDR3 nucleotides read TGCAGTGCTAAGTTTTTGTTCCTAGCGTGGCTCGGGTACCAAGAGACCCAGTACTTC. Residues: CSAKFLFLAWLGYQETQYF.